The present TCR beta chain was sequenced within a study of post-analysis software for immune sequencing data. Unique molecular identifiers tagged the TCR beta cDNA libraries. TCRdb reanalysed the PCR reads using MiXCR and keeps one entry per CDR3 protein. The sample yields roughly 540,000 distinct CDR3 sequences, around a third seen once. Germline CDR1 reads SQVTM; CDR2 reads ANQGSEA. V lost 3 bases and J 4 bases, leaving 6 bases between the germline ends. This CDR3 is 11 amino acids long. Broader study findings: Multiple sclerosis patients showed significantly lower normalized Chao1 diversity than controls did. TRBV5-6, TRBV5-1 and TRBV20-1 were among roughly 5 TRBV segments more frequent in patients than controls.

This clonotype has more than one count but fewer than ten. The antigen is not known. This rearrangement joins TRBV29-1 to TRBJ1-1; D unclear. Sequenced sample: blood. This sequence was found in a girl younger than 18 with multiple sclerosis. The DNA of the CDR3 is TGCAGCGTTGAGGATACCACTGAAGCTTTCTTT. Translating it yields CSVEDTTEAFF.